The 24 T cell receptor beta chains below were found in one sample sequenced in a study of blood T cells in healthy people across ages. A second PCR, run for roughly 6 to 11 cycles, used a sample-barcoded 5' primer plus a J-beta primer mix. TCRdb re-called the 5' RACE reads with MiXCR, one entry per CDR3 protein. This sample yields 1.5 million to 2 million distinct CDR3 sequences, of which approximately 30% are seen a single time; around 7.7% belongs to the top ten. Material for sequencing was blood. The receptors were gathered from a woman aged 30 to 39 in good health.

This clonotype turned up a few times. This chain joins TRBV20-1 and TRBJ1-2, with D unclear. The CDR3 is made up of 9 amino acids. CDR1 and CDR2 (germline): DFQATT, SNEGSKA (reference sequence). The V end lost 6 bases, the J end lost 9 bases, and 8 bases lay between the germline ends. In DNA, the CDR3 is TGCAGTGCGCCGCCCAGCTACACCTTC. It is translated as CSAPPSYTF.

J is TRBJ2-2 and V is TRBV6-1; D is unclear. Between the trimmed V and J ends, which lost 6 bases and 2 bases, there was a span of 13 bases. Germline CDR1 MNHNS, CDR2 SASEGT. This CDR3 has 15 residues. This CDR3 reads CASRDRSANTGELFF. The DNA of the CDR3 is TGTGCCAGCAGGGACCGGTCGGCCAACACCGGGGAGCTGTTTTTT.

This clonotype was counted only a few times. This chain uses TRBV6-4 with TRBJ1-4, with D possibly matching TRBD1 (6 bases). The germline V and J ends were trimmed by 7 bases and 8 bases, with 20 bases remaining between them. Germline V gives CDR1 MRHNA, CDR2 SNTAGT. CDR3 length: 15 residues. CDR3 loop: CASTRRGGAPEKLFF. CDR3 in DNA: TGTGCCAGCACCCGGCGCGGGGGCGCGCCGGAAAAACTGTTTTTT.

The rearrangement uses TRBV20-1 and TRBJ2-7, with D maybe TRBD1 (6 bases). Germline V gene sequence: CDR1 DFQATT, CDR2 SNEGSKA (reference sequence). The CDR3 sequence is 14 residues long. Trimming took 5 bases from V and 0 from J, leaving 14 bases between them. The CDR3 region is CSALQGSTSYEQYF. CDR3 DNA: TGCAGTGCTCTTCAGGGGTCTACCTCCTACGAGCAGTACTTC.

This clonotype came up many times. A much larger clone lies one base from this, so it may be a read error. The gene calls are TRBV3-1 and TRBJ1-2, with a weak D call TRBD1 (6 bases). Germline assignment: CDR1 LGHDT and CDR2 YNNKEL (reference sequence). Between the trimmed V and J ends, which lost 3 bases and 4 bases, there was a span of 15 bases. The CDR3 contains 15 residues. The CDR3 region is CASSHLDRPSYGYTF. The CDR3 DNA follows: TGTGCCAGCAGCCACCTGGACAGACCTTCCTATGGCTACACCTTC.

The V and J genes are TRBV28 and TRBJ1-1, with a weak D call TRBD1 (6 bases). The CDR3 contains 14 residues. V was trimmed by 5 bases and J by 2 bases, leaving 12 bases between them. Germline V gene sequence: CDR1 MDHEN, CDR2 SYDVKM. The chain's CDR3 is CASSGGGPNTEAFF. The CDR3 DNA follows: TGTGCCAGCAGTGGGGGGGGGCCCAACACTGAAGCTTTCTTT.

This clonotype turned up a few times. The V and J genes are TRBV5-6 and TRBJ2-3; a possible D gene is TRBD1 (6 bases). Trimming took off 4 bases at V and 8 bases at J, with 17 bases between the two ends. Germline V gene lookup returns CDR1 SGHDT and CDR2 YYEEEE. CDR3 size: 14 residues. CDR3 DNA: TGTGCCAGCAGCCCTTTGGGGACACCCGTTACGCAGTATTTT. This encodes CASSPLGTPVTQYF.

This clonotype came up a few times. The rearrangement links TRBV29-1 to TRBJ1-2; D possibly corresponds to TRBD1 (5 bases). CDR1 is SQVTM and CDR2 is ANQGSEA in the germline V gene. V was trimmed by 2 bases and J by 7 bases, leaving 14 bases between them. This CDR3 comprises 13 residues. Here the CDR3 reads CSVESRAGGGYTF. The CDR3 coding sequence is TGCAGCGTTGAATCCAGGGCTGGGGGTGGCTACACCTTC.

CDR3 in DNA: TGCAGCGTTGAAGGGTCGGAGGGGGCGCGAGATGAGCAGTTCTTC. It is translated as CSVEGSEGARDEQFF. The V call is TRBV29-1, the J call TRBJ2-1; tentative D call: TRBD1 (7 bases). The germline V and J ends were trimmed by 1 base and 8 bases, with 18 bases remaining between them. CDR1 and CDR2 from the germline V gene are SQVTM and ANQGSEA. There are 15 residues in the CDR3.

J is TRBJ2-3 and V is TRBV10-3; 8 bases match TRBD2. Germline V lookup: CDR1 ENHRY, CDR2 SYGVKD. The ends lost 5 bases at V and 3 bases at J; junction bases unmatched: 10. The CDR3 totals 16 residues. The CDR3 is CAISTSSGGETDTQYF. The CDR3 DNA is TGTGCCATCAGTACCTCGTCGGGGGGGGAGACAGATACGCAGTATTTT.

V is TRBV20-1 and J is TRBJ1-1, with a weak D call TRBD1 (6 bases). The V and J ends lost 2 bases and 5 bases respectively, with 9 bases between them. The V gene's germline CDR1 is DFQATT and CDR2 SNEGSKA (reference sequence). The CDR3 is 12 residues long. The CDR3 sequence: CSARCQGTEAFF. CDR3 DNA sequence: TGCAGTGCTAGATGTCAGGGGACTGAAGCTTTCTTT.

This clonotype came up many times. At one end, the junction sequence differs from germline, possibly due to a read error. The V and J genes are TRBV7-3 and TRBJ2-7; D is unresolved. CDR1 and CDR2 (germline): SGHTA, FQGTGA. This CDR3 comprises 15 residues. The CDR3 nucleotides are TGTGCCAGCAGCTTAGCTACCGGCGGACCCTACGTGCAGTACTTC. This translates into CASSLATGGPYVQYF.

Notes on this clonotype: A much larger clone lies one base from this, so it may be a read error. V usage is TRBV5-5 and J usage is TRBJ1-1; 7 nucleotides line up with TRBD1. J gave up 0 bases and V 5 bases, and 7 bases lay outside the gene matches. Germline-derived CDR1 and CDR2 are SGHKS and YYEKEE (reference sequence). This CDR3 is built from 15 residues. CDR3 nucleotide sequence: TGTGCCAGCAGTGCGTCGGGACAGATGAACACTGAAGCTTTCTTT. As protein: CASSASGQMNTEAFF.

V usage is TRBV10-3 and J usage is TRBJ2-3; TRBD2 aligns across 12 bases. V lost 4 bases and J lost 0; bases outside the gene matches: 2. This CDR3 has 16 residues. The germline V gene has CDR1 ENHRY and CDR2 SYGVKD. The CDR3, as DNA: TGTGCCATCAGTGGGACTAGCGGGAAAAGCACAGATACGCAGTATTTT. This translates into CAISGTSGKSTDTQYF.

This clonotype occurred a few times. The chain joins TRBV20-1 to TRBJ2-7, with 9 bases lining up with TRBD1. CDR1 is DFQATT and CDR2 is SNEGSKA in the germline V gene (reference sequence). The CDR3 length is 13 residues. V shed 1 base, J shed 7 bases, and the junction held 5 bases outside the gene matches. This chain's CDR3 is CSARGPTGGEQYF. The CDR3 DNA is TGCAGTGCTAGAGGCCCGACAGGGGGGGAGCAGTACTTC.

A note on this clonotype: A much larger clone lies one base from this, so it may be a read error. The genes are TRBV4-3 and TRBJ2-5, with 10 bases fitting TRBD1. This CDR3 has 17 amino acids. From germline, CDR1 is LGHNA and CDR2 YSLEER. Trimming at V came to 3 bases and at J to 11 bases, leaving 18 bases not matched to a gene. The CDR3 protein is CASSQDIGTGAPNEQYF. The CDR3 coding sequence is TGCGCCAGCAGCCAGGACATAGGGACAGGGGCCCCGAATGAGCAGTACTTC.

V gene TRBV7-9 combines with J gene TRBJ1-4; D not resolved. Germline loops: CDR1 SEHNR, CDR2 FQNEAQ (reference sequence). The CDR3 contains 14 residues. The V end was cut by 2 bases, the J end by 8 bases, with 12 bases between. The CDR3 DNA sequence: TGTGCCAGCAGCTTATCGGGTCAGCGAGAAAAACTGTTTTTT. The encoded protein is CASSLSGQREKLFF.

This chain uses TRBV7-7 with TRBJ2-2; unclear D gene. The CDR3 totals 15 residues. Looked up from germline, CDR1 is SSHAT and CDR2 is FNYEAQ (reference sequence). Trimming removed 6 bases from V and 4 bases from J, with 15 bases in between. CDR3 nucleotide sequence: TGTGCCAGCAGTAAAACGGAGTATTCCACCGGGGAGCTGTTTTTT. It yields the protein CASSKTEYSTGELFF.

This clonotype was recorded many times. A much larger clone lies a single base off, so this may be a read error. The CDR3 coding sequence is TGTGCCAGCAGCTGGAGTGGAAATGAGCAGTACTTC. Its translation: CASSWSGNEQYF. The chain carries TRBV7-9 and TRBJ2-5; the D is unclear. The V end lost 4 bases, the J end lost 11 bases, and 14 bases lay between the germline ends. The CDR3 is 12 residues long. Germline CDR1 is SEHNR and CDR2 is FQNEAQ (reference sequence).

A word on this clonotype: A much larger clone sits a single nucleotide away, making a read error possible. The rearrangement joins TRBV20-1 to TRBJ1-2; possibly TRBD1 for D (6 bases). Between the trimmed V and J ends, which lost 6 bases and 6 bases, there was a span of 14 bases. The CDR3 has 12 residues. Germline values: CDR1 DFQATT, CDR2 SNEGSKA (reference sequence). This CDR3 reads CSAPMDSHGYTF. The CDR3 coding sequence is TGCAGTGCCCCGATGGACAGCCATGGCTACACCTTC.

The chain couples TRBV4-3 to TRBJ2-7, with no clear D. Trimming took 9 bases from V and 0 from J, leaving 15 bases between them. This CDR3 is built from 14 residues. Germline lookup yields CDR1 LGHNA and CDR2 YSLEER. CDR3 amino acids: CASGSGGGSYEQYF. The CDR3 DNA reads TGCGCCAGTGGATCGGGTGGCGGCTCCTACGAGCAGTACTTC.

This clonotype has ten or more counts. The genes are TRBV12-3 or TRBV12-4 and TRBJ2-7; 8 bases are a match to TRBD1. The junction had 7 bases not matched to a gene; V was cut back by 6 bases and J by 3 bases. The CDR3 totals 14 residues. The CDR3 nucleotides read TGTGCCAGCAGGAATCAAGACAGGGGCTACGAGCAGTACTTC. It is translated as CASRNQDRGYEQYF.

This clonotype was picked up a small number of times. This chain links TRBV24-1 with TRBJ2-1; 10 bases fit TRBD2. V gave up 3 bases and J gave up 4 bases; unmatched junction bases: 11. Per the germline V gene, CDR1 is KGHDR and CDR2 is SFDVKD. The CDR3 runs 18 residues. The CDR3 bases are TGTGCCACCAGTGATCCTAAGGAGCGGGAGGGGTCTTACAATGAGCAGTTCTTC. Residues: CATSDPKEREGSYNEQFF.

In its sample, this clonotype was seen many times. V and J are TRBV10-2 and TRBJ1-5; D is undetermined. V was pared by 10 bases and J by 7 bases, with 17 bases between. CDR1 is WSHSY, CDR2 SAAADI, per germline. This CDR3 is 13 amino acids long. CDR3 bases: TGCGCCACCCGGCGATGGGAAAACCAGCCCCAGCATTTT. Protein product: CATRRWENQPQHF.